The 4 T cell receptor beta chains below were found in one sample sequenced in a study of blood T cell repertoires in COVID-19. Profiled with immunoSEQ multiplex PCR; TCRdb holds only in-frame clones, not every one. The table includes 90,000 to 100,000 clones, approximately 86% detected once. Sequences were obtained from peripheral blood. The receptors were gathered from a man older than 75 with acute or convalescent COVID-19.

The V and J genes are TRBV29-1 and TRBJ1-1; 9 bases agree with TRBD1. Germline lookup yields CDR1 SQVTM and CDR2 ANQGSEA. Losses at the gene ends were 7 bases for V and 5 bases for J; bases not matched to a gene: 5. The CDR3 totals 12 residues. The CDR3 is CSGGTGRTEAFF. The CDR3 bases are TGCAGCGGCGGGACAGGGAGGACTGAAGCTTTCTTT.

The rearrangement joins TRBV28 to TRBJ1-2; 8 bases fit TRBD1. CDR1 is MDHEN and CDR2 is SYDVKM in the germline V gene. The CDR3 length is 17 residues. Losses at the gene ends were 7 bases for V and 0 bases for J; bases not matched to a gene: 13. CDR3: CASTQGTGRASNYGYTF. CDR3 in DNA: TGTGCCAGCACCCAGGGGACAGGCCGAGCTTCTAACTATGGCTACACCTTC.

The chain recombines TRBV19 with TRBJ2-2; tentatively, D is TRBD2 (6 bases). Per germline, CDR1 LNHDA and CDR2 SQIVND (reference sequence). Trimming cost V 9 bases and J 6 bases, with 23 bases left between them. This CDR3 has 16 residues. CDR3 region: CASGRDSGRLAGELFF. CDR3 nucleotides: TGTGCCAGCGGCCGGGACTCCGGCCGTCTGGCCGGGGAGCTGTTTTTT.

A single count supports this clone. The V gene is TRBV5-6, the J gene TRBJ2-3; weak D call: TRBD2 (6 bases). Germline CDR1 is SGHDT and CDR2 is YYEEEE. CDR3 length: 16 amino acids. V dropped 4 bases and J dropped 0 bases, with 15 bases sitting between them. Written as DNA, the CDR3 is TGTGCCAGCAGCCTCCTCGGGGGAGGTAGCACAGATACGCAGTATTTT. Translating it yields CASSLLGGGSTDTQYF. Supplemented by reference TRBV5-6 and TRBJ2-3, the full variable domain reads DAGVTQSPTHLIKTRGQQVTLRCSPKSGHDTVSWYQQALGQGPQFIFQYYEEEERQRGNFPDRFSGHQFPNYSSELNVNALLLGDSALYLCASSLLGGGSTDTQYFGPGTRLTVL.